The T cell receptor beta chain described here comes from a study of T cells in Graves' hyperthyroidism and ophthalmopathy. Findings and limits, study-wide: Ophthalmopathy was model-predicted a median about 6 months pre-onset.

The CDR3 sequence is 15 residues long. Looked up from germline, CDR1 is DFQATT and CDR2 is SNEGSKA (reference sequence). Trimming removed 1 base from V and 3 bases from J; junction bases left unmatched: 7. This clonotype was detected ten times or more. Its antigen is undetermined. Template material for amplifying TCR beta CDR3 regions consisted of RNA transcripts. With the HTBI primer set, the TCR CDR3 went through a first round of RT-PCR. TCRdb recomputed calls from the multiplex PCR reads with MiXCR, one row per CDR3 protein. Counted here are roughly 500,000 distinct CDR3 sequences, about 16% occurring once; the ten biggest clones make up 25% to 30%.

The chain recombines TRBV20-1 with TRBJ2-5; TRBD2 aligns across 8 bases. The receptor was isolated from a woman aged 25 to 39 with Graves' ophthalmopathy. Sequencing was carried out using blood. The CDR3 DNA follows: TGCAGTGCTAGAGGGCGAGCGGGAGAGGAAGAGACCCAGTACTTC. It yields the protein CSARGRAGEEETQYF.